This TCR beta chain was identified in a study of vaccination and CD4 T cells after COVID-19 (dated by TCRdb to 2021 to 2024). Regarding the research as a whole: The convalescent cohort included six males and four females, with two Hispanic individuals, seven Caucasians, two Asians and one multiracial person. Participants received two doses of either the Pfizer-BioNTech BNT162b2 vaccine (n=8) or the Moderna mRNA-1273 vaccine (n=2). Post-COVID blood samples were collected from convalescent patients a median of approximately 93 days after diagnosis, with a range of roughly 30 to 161 days. The time from the second vaccine dose to post-vaccine blood sampling had a median of roughly 72 days and ranged from about 13 to 250 days. The cultures were stimulated with overlapping spike peptide pools from SARS-CoV-2 and from the common cold coronaviruses HCoV-NL63, HCoV-OC43 and HCoV-229E. As controls, cultures received a CEFX viral epitope pool (the positive control), an HIV-1 Nef peptide pool (the negative control), or no peptide at all. The spike-specific CD4+ TCR repertoire was compared before and after mRNA vaccination in 10 COVID-19 convalescent patients and a handful of infection-naive healthy vaccine recipients. The full study reports these points: The study included relatively few convalescent patients and did not analyze early timepoints after natural infection. Although the median number of SARS-CoV-2-reactive clonotypes went up from roughly 22 after infection to 38 after vaccination, the increase was not significant. In convalescent patients, a median around 89% of post-vaccine SARS-CoV-2-reactive clones were detected only after vaccination, suggesting vaccine-specific priming. Nearly all vaccine-specific clones in convalescent patients (304 of 307) were mono-reactive for SARS-CoV-2 spike rather than cross-reactive with common cold coronaviruses.

The sample's treatment or condition label, in plain terms: roughly nine-day PBMC culture with coronavirus spike peptide pools or control peptides (ViraFEST assay). The study used the ViraFEST assay, which expanded antigen-specific T cells with peptide pools and then identified expanded clonotypes by TCR sequencing. The absence of prior SARS-CoV-2 infection in healthy vaccine recipients was confirmed by negative nucleocapsid antibody tests before and after vaccination. PBMCs were cultured at roughly 2 million per well in IMDM supplemented with roughly 5.2% human AB serum and about 10 IU/ml IL-2, with approximately 11 ug/ml peptide pools added. Half of the culture medium was replaced with fresh IL-2-containing medium on days 3 and 7. After approximately 10 days of culture, CD4+ T cells were isolated by negative selection using the EasySep CD4+ T cell isolation kit. Ficoll-Paque Plus gradient centrifugation was used to isolate PBMCs from whole blood, and the isolated PBMCs were then either used fresh or cryopreserved at -140C. Each culture condition was generally run in triplicate wells.

V is clipped by 4 bases and J by 3 bases, and the sequence between their germline boundaries is 3 bases long. Its CDR3 holds 11 amino acids, cysteine through phenylalanine. The read is trimmed to its CDR3 DNA, 33 bases read in frame from base 1. Reading the germline V gene gives CDR1 SQVTM and CDR2 ANQGSEA. Libraries were constructed by PCR. At the Johns Hopkins FTIC core, DNA from the cultured CD4+ T cells underwent TCR sequencing with the Oncomine TCR Beta short-read assay. The QIAamp micro DNA kit was used to extract genomic DNA from the cultured CD4+ T cells. Oncomine TCR Beta libraries made from cultured CD4+ T cells were pooled using unique dual indexes and sequenced on an Illumina iSeq 100. The original methods were these. Non-productive sequences were filtered out, and CDR3s that did not start with C, did not end with F or W, or were shorter than 7 amino acids were discarded. The MANAFEST web application identified antigen-specific clonotypes by comparing peptide-stimulated wells against reference wells and other culture wells. Positive clones required FDR below 0.05, an odds ratio above 5, and productive frequency above 0.1% in at least two of three replicate wells. Cross-reactive clonotypes were defined as significantly expanded in both SARS-CoV-2 spike wells and at least one common cold coronavirus spike condition. CDR3 homology was assessed with Levenshtein distances (stringdist) and unrooted phylogenetic trees (ape) in R version 3.6.1. The raw public data were reprocessed by TCRdb itself: fastp quality trimming at Q25, MiXCR clonotype calling, in-frame beta chains only. Every entry covers one CDR3 protein and lists the most common genes and DNA from its rows. The V and J calls shown here were made by TCRdb, not taken from the authors' results. The sample records about 9,600 distinct CDR3 sequences, roughly 27% of which are singletons. Of the sample, roughly 46% falls within the top ten clones.

This clonotype came up a few times. What this receptor recognizes is not known. No much larger clone is present one base from it, and per-base qualities are unavailable. This TCR was recovered from a human donor who received a COVID-19 vaccine. The rearranged segments are TRBV29-1 and TRBJ2-2; the D gene is not confidently resolved. The sequences come from CD4+ T cells from blood, cultured in vitro, collected before SARS-CoV-2 vaccination. In nucleotide form, the sequence is TGCAGCGTTGGGGACACCGGGGAGCTGTTTTTT. Translated, it reads CSVGDTGELFF.